The 8 T cell receptor beta chains reported below all come from one sample, sequenced in a study of blood T cell repertoires in COVID-19. The method was immunoSEQ multiplex PCR; TCRdb's version includes in-frame clones alone and lacks a portion of them. The table records about 270,000 clones, 80% to 90% of them present only once. The sample comprised peripheral blood. Every receptor here comes from a woman under 40 with COVID-19, enrolled during active disease.

The rearrangement joins TRBV11-2 to TRBJ1-2; D might be TRBD1 (6 bases). Germline CDR1 reads SGHAT; CDR2 reads FQNNGV. V lost 4 bases and J lost 14, with 14 bases in between. CDR3 length: 11 residues. CDR3 DNA: TGTGCCAGCAGCTCGGGACAACCCAAGACCTTC. It specifies CASSSGQPKTF. The variable domain in full, completed from reference TRBV11-2 and TRBJ1-2, reads EAGVAQSPRYKIIEKRQSVAFWCNPISGHATLYWYQQILGQGPKLLIQFQNNGVVDDSQLPKDRFSAERLKGVDSTLKIQPAKLEDSAVYLCASSSGQPKTFGSGTRLTVV.

This clone was recorded a few times. The rearrangement uses TRBV29-1 and TRBJ1-5; D is perhaps TRBD1 (6 bases). V lost 3 bases to trimming and J lost 6 bases, with 12 bases between them. The CDR3 has 13 amino acids. Germline V CDR1 and CDR2: SQVTM, ANQGSEA. Written as DNA, the CDR3 is TGCAGCGTTGACCAGGGGTGGGGTCAGCCCCAGCATTTT. It specifies CSVDQGWGQPQHF.

This rearrangement joins TRBV2 to TRBJ1-3, with a possible D match to TRBD1 (5 bases). The CDR3 sequence is 16 residues long. Trimming took 9 bases from V and 4 from J, leaving 22 bases between them. The germline V gene encodes CDR1 SNHLY and CDR2 FYNNEI. CDR3 in DNA: TGTGCCAGGGACACTACCCCCGCCACTTTAGGAAACACCATATATTTT. Its translation is CARDTTPATLGNTIYF.

This clone was counted a single time. The rearrangement links TRBV11-1 to TRBJ2-1; 8 bases are shared with TRBD2. V was clipped by 6 bases and J by 8 bases; unmatched bases: 12. Germline CDR1 and CDR2: SGHAT and FQDESV (reference sequence). This CDR3 has 15 residues. The CDR3, as DNA: TGTGCCAGCAGTTTTAGACTAGCGCCGGCGGATGAGCAGTTCTTC. This translates into CASSFRLAPADEQFF.

This chain joins TRBV2 and TRBJ1-2, with D perhaps TRBD1 (6 bases). Germline V gene sequence: CDR1 SNHLY, CDR2 FYNNEI. The CDR3 is made up of 17 amino acids. V was shortened by 11 bases and J by 0 bases, with 25 bases between the two germline ends. CDR3 bases: TGTGCCGCGAGTGGGGGACAAAAGGTCGGAGCTAACTATGGCTACACCTTC. This sequence encodes CAASGGQKVGANYGYTF.

The chain employs TRBV11-2 and TRBJ1-5; D gene unclear. V was clipped by 0 bases and J by 6 bases, with 6 bases between them. Per the germline V gene, CDR1 is SGHAT and CDR2 is FQNNGV. The length of the CDR3 is 13 residues. The CDR3 is CASSLDLFQPQHF. CDR3 nucleotides: TGTGCCAGCAGCTTAGATCTGTTTCAGCCCCAGCATTTT.

This chain links TRBV19 with TRBJ2-4, with 8 bases fitting TRBD2. The CDR3 covers 15 residues. Germline loops: CDR1 LNHDA, CDR2 SQIVND (reference sequence). The ends lost 6 bases at V and 2 bases at J; junction bases unmatched: 6. This chain's CDR3 is CASSASGGSKNIQYF. CDR3 sequence (DNA): TGTGCCAGTAGCGCCTCGGGGGGGTCCAAAAACATTCAGTACTTC.

This clone came up a few times. The gene calls are TRBV6-5 and TRBJ1-2; a weak D match, TRBD1 (5 bases). Germline V gene data show CDR1 as MNHEY and CDR2 as SVGAGI. The CDR3 consists of 14 residues. Trimming removed 9 bases at V and 4 bases at J, with 18 bases between. Written as DNA, the CDR3 is TGTGCCAGTATGAGAAGGGGCCTAGGCTATGGCTACACCTTC. The encoded protein is CASMRRGLGYGYTF.